Following are 23 T cell receptor beta chains from one sample sequenced in a study of Graves' ophthalmopathy and Graves' hyperthyroidism (dated by TCRdb to 2017 to 2018). The sequencer was an Illumina HiSeq 2000. TCR beta CDR3 regions were amplified from RNA transcripts for repertoire sequencing. HTBI primers and the Qiagen OneStep RT-PCR kit were used in a first-round RT-PCR, which was followed by a second-round multiplex PCR, size selection and purification. TCRdb redid the processing of the public reads, applying fastp at Q25 and MiXCR, and retained in-frame beta chains. All rows with the same CDR3 protein become a single entry with the most common DNA and genes. The sample table contains around 1,200,000 distinct CDR3 sequences; only one count was recorded for around a third of them. The ten largest clones add up to 8.5% to 14% of the sample. Sequencing was carried out using peripheral blood or thyroid tissue (not recorded which). These receptors originate from an adult man with Graves' hyperthyroidism.

This clonotype was picked up many times. The chain combines TRBV19 with TRBJ1-5; D is possibly TRBD1 (6 bases). The V and J ends lost 5 bases and 7 bases respectively, with 15 bases between them. This CDR3 contains 14 residues. In germline, CDR1 is LNHDA, CDR2 SQIVND (reference sequence). The CDR3 coding sequence is TGTGCCAGTAGTCCTCAGGGGCTGGGCCAGCCCCAGCATTTT. Translating it yields CASSPQGLGQPQHF. Looking up the rest from reference TRBV19 and TRBJ1-5 gives the full variable domain: DGGITQSPKYLFRKEGQNVTLSCEQNLNHDAMYWYRQDPGQGLRLIYYSQIVNDFQKGDIAEGYSVSREKKESFPLTVTSAQKNPTAFYLCASSPQGLGQPQHFGDGTRLSIL.

This clonotype was seen repeatedly, ten times or more. This chain connects TRBV2 to TRBJ1-5, with a possible D match to TRBD1 (6 bases). V lost 6 bases and J lost 4, with 13 bases in between. This CDR3 region has 14 residues. Germline lookup yields CDR1 SNHLY and CDR2 FYNNEI. This CDR3 reads CASRDTGRNQPQHF. CDR3 coding DNA: TGTGCCAGCAGAGATACAGGGCGAAATCAGCCCCAGCATTTT. Based on the CDR3 plus reference TRBV2 and TRBJ1-5, the full variable domain is EPEVTQTPSHQVTQMGQEVILRCVPISNHLYFYWYRQILGQKVEFLVSFYNNEISEKSEIFDDQFSVERPDGSNFTLKIRSTKLEDSAMYFCASRDTGRNQPQHFGDGTRLSIL.

J is TRBJ1-2 and V is TRBV7-6; TRBD1 matches 9 bases. V was pared by 1 base and J by 7 bases, with 10 bases of the junction left unmatched. This CDR3 has 16 residues. Germline CDR1 and CDR2: SGHVS and FNYEAQ. CDR3 in amino acids: CASSLVRDRVLGGYTF. CDR3 in DNA: TGTGCCAGCAGCTTAGTGCGGGACAGGGTACTAGGTGGCTACACCTTC.

This clonotype was recorded at least ten times. This sequence joins TRBV14 and TRBJ2-2; D is uncertain. The CDR3 spans 11 residues. Germline V gene lookup returns CDR1 SGHDN and CDR2 FVKESK. Trimming took off 5 bases at V and 9 bases at J, with 7 bases between the two ends. This chain's CDR3 is CASSLSRELFF. The CDR3 DNA follows: TGTGCCAGCAGCTTATCCCGGGAGCTGTTTTTT.

V and J are TRBV28 and TRBJ2-5; D gene ambiguous. CDR3 length equals 12 residues. V gave up 2 bases and J gave up 7 bases, with 8 bases separating them. Germline V gene sequence: CDR1 MDHEN, CDR2 SYDVKM. CDR3 protein: CASSLKGVTQYF. The CDR3 DNA sequence: TGTGCCAGCAGTTTAAAGGGTGTGACCCAGTACTTC.

V is TRBV27 and J is TRBJ1-6; a weak D match, TRBD1 (6 bases). The CDR3 has 15 residues. Germline V lookup: CDR1 MNHEY, CDR2 SMNVEV (reference sequence). Trimming left V 3 bases short and J 4 bases short, with 10 bases between. CDR3 nucleotide sequence: TGTGCCAGCAGTTTCCGGACAGATTATAATTCACCCCTCCACTTT. Its translation is CASSFRTDYNSPLHF.

Regarding this clonotype: The junction differs from germline at one of its ends, possibly a read error. V is TRBV20-1 and J is TRBJ2-7, with no clear D. Germline V gene lookup returns CDR1 DFQATT and CDR2 SNEGSKA (reference sequence). The CDR3 runs to 15 residues. CDR3: CSARERTTSTYERYF. The CDR3 DNA reads TGCAGTGCTAGAGAACGAACTACCTCCACCTACGAGCGGTACTTC.

Remarks on this clonotype: At one of its ends the junction is not consistent with the germline gene, which may arise from a read error. The rearrangement links TRBV12-3 or TRBV12-4 to TRBJ2-5; 7 nucleotides agree with TRBD1. This CDR3 has 14 residues. CDR3 amino acids: CASSKDRRQETRYF. In DNA form, the CDR3 reads TGTGCCAGCAGTAAGGACAGGCGTCAAGAGACCCGGTACTTC.

In this sample, this clonotype turned up many times. The V and J genes are TRBV12-3 or TRBV12-4 and TRBJ1-3; the D is unclear. The germline V and J ends were trimmed by 0 bases and 4 bases, with 10 bases remaining between them. The CDR3 covers 15 residues. CDR3 nucleotide sequence: TGTGCCAGCAGTTTAGCGAGTGGCTCCGGAAACACCATATATTTT. Protein: CASSLASGSGNTIYF.

This clonotype was seen more than once but under ten times. The CDR3, as DNA: TGTGCCAGTAGGCAGGACAGGGCCACCGGGGAGCTGTTTTTT. Encoded protein: CASRQDRATGELFF. The chain joins TRBV19 to TRBJ2-2; TRBD1 matches at 8 bases. V lost 6 bases and J lost 4; bases outside the gene matches: 4. This CDR3 has 14 residues. Germline loops: CDR1 LNHDA, CDR2 SQIVND (reference sequence).

This clonotype was observed at least ten times. This chain joins TRBV7-2 and TRBJ2-7; D unclear. Germline CDR1 and CDR2: SGHTA and FQGNSA. This CDR3 is 15 amino acids long. The ends were cut back, 1 base at V and 0 bases at J, with 10 bases in the middle. CDR3 sequence (DNA): TGTGCCAGCAGCTTAGAAGTCGGCCTCTCCTACGAGCAGTACTTC. Its translation is CASSLEVGLSYEQYF.

The chain couples TRBV7-9 to TRBJ2-7; 7 nucleotides align to TRBD1. This CDR3 is 15 amino acids long. Germline CDR1 reads SEHNR; CDR2 reads FQNEAQ (reference sequence). The junction had 9 bases not matched to a gene; V was cut back by 5 bases and J by 2 bases. CDR3 DNA sequence: TGTGCCAGCAGCGTTGAAGGCACAGGGGCCTACGAGCAGTACTTC. Protein: CASSVEGTGAYEQYF. Full variable domain (outside the CDR3, taken from reference TRBV7-9 and TRBJ2-7): DTGVSQNPRHKITKRGQNVTFRCDPISEHNRLYWYRQTLGQGPEFLTYFQNEAQLEKSRLLSDRFSAERPKGSFSTLEIQRTEQGDSAMYLCASSVEGTGAYEQYFGPGTRLTVT.

Turning to this clonotype: One base away lies a much larger clone, so this may be a sequencing read error. This chain joins TRBV20-1 and TRBJ2-5; 12 nucleotides align to TRBD2. The CDR3 runs 15 residues. From germline, CDR1 is DFQATT and CDR2 SNEGSKA (reference sequence). V was pared by 0 bases and J by 2 bases, with 1 base of the junction left unmatched. CDR3 sequence: CSARELAGGQETQYF. For the CDR3, the DNA is TGCAGTGCTAGAGAACTAGCGGGGGGACAAGAGACCCAGTACTTC.

This clonotype occurred many times. The gene calls are TRBV13 and TRBJ1-3; D uncertain. V lost 3 bases to trimming and J lost 4 bases, with 10 bases between them. There are 14 residues in the CDR3. Germline CDR1 reads PRHDT; CDR2 reads FYEKMQ (reference sequence). Here the CDR3 reads CASSFPTAGNTIYF. The CDR3 nucleotides read TGTGCCAGCAGCTTTCCTACAGCCGGAAACACCATATATTTT.

In the case of this clonotype: A read error is possible here, since a much larger clone lies one base away. The gene calls are TRBV10-3 and TRBJ1-1; D perhaps matches TRBD1 (5 bases). There are 13 residues in the CDR3. Germline CDR1 is ENHRY and CDR2 is SYGVKD. Trimming took off 5 bases at V and 3 bases at J, with 10 bases between the two ends. CDR3 amino acids: CAISLQVHTEAFF. The DNA of the CDR3 is TGTGCCATCAGTTTACAGGTACACACTGAAGCTTTCTTT.

Comments on this clonotype: A single base separates this from a much larger clone, so it may be a read error. V gene TRBV5-6 combines with J gene TRBJ2-7, with D possibly being TRBD1 (6 bases). The CDR3 has 11 amino acids. Germline lookup yields CDR1 SGHDT and CDR2 YYEEEE. The CDR3 DNA reads TGTGCCAACAGCCTCGGACAGCAGCAGTACTTC. It is translated as CANSLGQQQYF.

This clonotype has a handful of counts. The chain links TRBV28 to TRBJ2-5; no reliable D call. V lost 2 bases to trimming and J lost 7 bases, with 17 bases between them. The CDR3 spans 15 residues. Germline values: CDR1 MDHEN, CDR2 SYDVKM. CDR3 nucleotides: TGTGCCAGCAGTTTAAGAACAGCCGGTACGGGGACCCAGTACTTC. It encodes CASSLRTAGTGTQYF.

The chain joins TRBV5-4 to TRBJ2-2; D might be TRBD2 (6 bases). CDR1 and CDR2 from the germline V gene are SGHNT and YYREEE (reference sequence). V was trimmed by 5 bases and J by 8 bases, leaving 16 bases between them. This CDR3 spans 14 amino acids. Here the CDR3 reads CASRSDGGSGELFF. CDR3 DNA: TGTGCCAGCAGGTCTGACGGGGGATCTGGGGAGCTGTTTTTT.

The table lists this clonotype with a few counts. The chain employs TRBV4-1 and TRBJ1-2; no firm D call. Trimming shortened V by 1 base and J by 7 bases, and 16 bases separated the two germline ends. CDR1 MGHRA and CDR2 YSYEKL come from the germline V gene. This CDR3 spans 15 amino acids. CDR3 in DNA: TGCGCCAGCAGCCAAGCGGTCCGCGGCGAAGGTGGCTACACCTTC. It is translated as CASSQAVRGEGGYTF.

The rearrangement uses TRBV29-1 and TRBJ2-2; D assignment may be TRBD1 or TRBD2 (5 bases each). Deletions cut 3 bases from V and 0 bases from J, with 8 bases between. The CDR3 is 14 amino acids. Germline CDR1 is SQVTM and CDR2 is ANQGSEA. The CDR3 DNA reads TGCAGCGTTGATGGGGGTACGAACACCGGGGAGCTGTTTTTT. It encodes CSVDGGTNTGELFF.

This clonotype was seen only a few times. The gene calls are TRBV28 and TRBJ1-2; a weak D match, TRBD1 (6 bases). The CDR3 extends over 14 amino acids. Germline lookup yields CDR1 MDHEN and CDR2 SYDVKM. V was cut by 7 bases and J by 9 bases, with 21 bases left in between. CDR3 DNA sequence: TGTGCCAGCATCCAGCAACCGGGGGCGGTTAGCTACACCTTC. It encodes CASIQQPGAVSYTF.

This clonotype occurred many times. The V call is TRBV6-5, the J call TRBJ2-5, with D hard to call. CDR3 length: 13 amino acids. V was cut by 4 bases and J by 6 bases, with 12 bases left in between. The germline V gene has CDR1 MNHEY and CDR2 SVGAGI. This CDR3 is CASSSPPTQTQYF. The CDR3 bases are TGTGCCAGCAGTTCCCCCCCCACACAGACCCAGTACTTC.

Points on this clonotype: The limits of the CDR3 on the DNA are not certain, so only TCRdb's listed CDR3 is given. This chain links TRBV25-1 with TRBJ2-5; whether TRBD2, the table's D call, matches the DNA was not checked. Germline V CDR1 and CDR2: MGHDK, SYGVNS. A total of 16 residues make up the CDR3, ends included. CDR3 amino acids: CACSASRLGEQETQYF.